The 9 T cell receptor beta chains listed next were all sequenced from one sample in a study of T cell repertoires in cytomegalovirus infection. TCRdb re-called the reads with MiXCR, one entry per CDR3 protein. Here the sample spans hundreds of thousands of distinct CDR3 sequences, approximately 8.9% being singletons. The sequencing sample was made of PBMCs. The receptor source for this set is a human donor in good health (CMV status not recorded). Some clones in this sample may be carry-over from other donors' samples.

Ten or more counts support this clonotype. Here the CDR3 reads CASSLVGQNYGYTF. The CDR3 region has the DNA TGTGCCAGCAGCTTGGTTGGACAGAACTATGGCTACACCTTC. The rearrangement joins TRBV5-6 to TRBJ1-2; tentatively, D is TRBD1 (6 bases). Germline lookup yields CDR1 SGHDT and CDR2 YYEEEE. The V and J ends lost 0 bases and 2 bases respectively, with 8 bases between them. The CDR3 runs 14 residues.

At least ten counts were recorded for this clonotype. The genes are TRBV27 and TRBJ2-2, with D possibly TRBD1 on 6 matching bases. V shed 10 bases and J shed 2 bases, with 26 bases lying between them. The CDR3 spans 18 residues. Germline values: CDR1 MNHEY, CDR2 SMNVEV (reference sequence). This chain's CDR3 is CATSAWVQGKRNTGELFF. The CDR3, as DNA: TGTGCCACCTCGGCATGGGTACAGGGAAAACGAAACACCGGGGAGCTGTTTTTT.

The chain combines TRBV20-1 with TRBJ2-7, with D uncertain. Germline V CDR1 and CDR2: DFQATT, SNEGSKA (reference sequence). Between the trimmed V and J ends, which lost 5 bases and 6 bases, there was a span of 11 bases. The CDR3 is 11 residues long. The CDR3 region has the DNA TGCAGTGCTCGAGGTAACGGCGAGCAGTACTTC. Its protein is CSARGNGEQYF.

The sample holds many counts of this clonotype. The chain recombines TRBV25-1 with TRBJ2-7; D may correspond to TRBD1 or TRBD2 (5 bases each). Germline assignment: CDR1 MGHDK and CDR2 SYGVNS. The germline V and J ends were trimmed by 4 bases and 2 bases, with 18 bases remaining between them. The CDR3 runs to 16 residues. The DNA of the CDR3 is TGTGCCAGCAGTGTTAGCCCCGGGACCAGACCCTACGAGCAGTACTTC. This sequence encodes CASSVSPGTRPYEQYF.

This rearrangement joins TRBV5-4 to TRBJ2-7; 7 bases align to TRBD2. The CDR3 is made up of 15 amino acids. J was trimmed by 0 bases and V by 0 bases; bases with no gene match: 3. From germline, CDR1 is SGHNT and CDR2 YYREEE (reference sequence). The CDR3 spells CASSLAGGGSYEQYF. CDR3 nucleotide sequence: TGTGCCAGCAGCTTGGCTGGGGGGGGCTCCTACGAGCAGTACTTC.

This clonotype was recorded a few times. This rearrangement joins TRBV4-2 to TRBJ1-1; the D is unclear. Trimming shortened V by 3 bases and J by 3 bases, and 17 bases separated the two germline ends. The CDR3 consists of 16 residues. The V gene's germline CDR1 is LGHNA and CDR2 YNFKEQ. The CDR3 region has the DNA TGTGCCAGCAGCCACCTTGACCCTCAGGATGACACTGAAGCTTTCTTT. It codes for CASSHLDPQDDTEAFF.

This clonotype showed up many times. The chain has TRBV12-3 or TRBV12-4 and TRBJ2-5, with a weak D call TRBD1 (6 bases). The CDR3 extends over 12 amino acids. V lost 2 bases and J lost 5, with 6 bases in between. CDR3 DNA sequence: TGTGCCAGCAGTTTAACAGGGGAGACCCAGTACTTC. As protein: CASSLTGETQYF.

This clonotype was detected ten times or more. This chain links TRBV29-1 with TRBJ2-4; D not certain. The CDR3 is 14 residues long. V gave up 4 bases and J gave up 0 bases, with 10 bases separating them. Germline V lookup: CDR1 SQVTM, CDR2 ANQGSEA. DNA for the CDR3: TGCAGCGTTGTTGGTAACTTAGCCAAAAACATTCAGTACTTC. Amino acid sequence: CSVVGNLAKNIQYF.

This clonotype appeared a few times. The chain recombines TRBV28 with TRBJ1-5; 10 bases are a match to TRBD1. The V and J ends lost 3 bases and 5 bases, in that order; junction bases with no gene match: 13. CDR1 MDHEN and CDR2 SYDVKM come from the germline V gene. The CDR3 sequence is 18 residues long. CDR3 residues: CASSFLDYPGQGYQPQHF. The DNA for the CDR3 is TGTGCCAGCAGTTTTCTAGACTACCCGGGACAGGGGTATCAGCCCCAGCATTTT.